This T cell receptor (beta chain) was identified in a study of blood T cell repertoires in COVID-19. Libraries were prepared by immunoSEQ multiplex PCR; TCRdb keeps only in-frame clonotypes and omits some of them. The sample shows 140,000 to 150,000 clones, 80% of them seen only once. The sequenced material came from peripheral blood. This sequence originates from a woman between 45 and 60 years old with acute or convalescent COVID-19.

For the CDR3, the DNA is TGCGCCAGCAGCTTGGACCCCAGGGGAACCGGGGAGCTGTTTTTT. It translates to CASSLDPRGTGELFF. The V and J genes are TRBV5-1 and TRBJ2-2, with D possibly matching TRBD1 (6 bases). Trimming stripped 0 bases from V and 5 bases from J, with 11 bases between. There are 15 residues in the CDR3. The V gene's germline CDR1 is SGHRS and CDR2 YFSETQ.